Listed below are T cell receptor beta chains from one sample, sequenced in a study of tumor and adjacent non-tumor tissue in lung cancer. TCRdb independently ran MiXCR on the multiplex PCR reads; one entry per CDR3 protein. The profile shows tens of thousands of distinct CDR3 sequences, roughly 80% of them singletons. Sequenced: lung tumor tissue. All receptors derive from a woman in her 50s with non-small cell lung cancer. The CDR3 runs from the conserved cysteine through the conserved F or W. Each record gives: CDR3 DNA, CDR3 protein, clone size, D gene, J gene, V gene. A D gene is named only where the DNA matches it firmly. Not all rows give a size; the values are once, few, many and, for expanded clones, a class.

DNA: TGCAGTCATAGGGCAAGCACAGATACGCAGTATTTT
CDR3: CSHRASTDTQYF
size: .
D: .
J: TRBJ2-3
V: TRBV29-1

DNA: TGCAGTGCTCCATTGAACGGGGGCACTGATACGCAGTATTTT
CDR3: CSAPLNGGTDTQYF
size: .
D: .
J: TRBJ2-3
V: TRBV20-1

DNA: TGTGCCAGTAGCCAACAGGGAATGAGGTCCCAGCATTTT
CDR3: CASSQQGMRSQHF
size: many
D: .
J: TRBJ1-5
V: TRBV19

DNA: TGCAGTGCTAGATTCTCGATAGGGAGCACTGGGGAGCTGTTTTTT
CDR3: CSARFSIGSTGELFF
size: .
D: .
J: TRBJ2-2
V: TRBV20-1

DNA: TGCGCCAGCAGCCCGGACCCCGGATCGAACGCCGGGGAGCTGTTTTTT
CDR3: CASSPDPGSNAGELFF
size: few
D: .
J: TRBJ2-2
V: TRBV5-1

DNA: TGCTGTGCTAGAGTCAAGGGGGCACTCTATTTT
CDR3: CCARVKGALYF
size: .
D: TRBD1
J: TRBJ1-3
V: TRBV20-1

DNA: TGCGCCAGCAATCCGGACAGCGGTTTTGGGGGTGGCTATGAGCAGTTCTTC
CDR3: CASNPDSGFGGGYEQFF
size: .
D: .
J: TRBJ2-1
V: TRBV10-1

DNA: TGCAGTGCTCCAGTCCCGGGACAGGGTCTAAACATTGAAGCTTTCTTT
CDR3: CSAPVPGQGLNIEAFF
size: .
D: TRBD1
J: TRBJ1-1
V: TRBV20-1

DNA: TGTGCCAGTAGCCTGCGAGCCGATCAGTCCCAGCATTTT
CDR3: CASSLRADQSQHF
size: .
D: .
J: TRBJ1-5
V: TRBV11-2

DNA: TGCAACCATAGGACAAGCACAATTACGCAGTATTTT
CDR3: CNHRTSTITQYF
size: .
D: .
J: TRBJ2-3
V: TRBV29-1

DNA: TGTGCCACTAGCCTCTTTCTCCGACAGAACACCGGGGAGCTGTTTTTT
CDR3: CATSLFLRQNTGELFF
size: once
D: .
J: TRBJ2-2
V: TRBV11-2

DNA: TGTGCCAGCAGTGTACAGGGGGAAAAAGATGAGCAGTTCTTC
CDR3: CASSVQGEKDEQFF
size: medium-sized
D: TRBD1
J: TRBJ2-1
V: TRBV6-1

DNA: TGTGCCAACAGACCTCTGGGACTCCCATCCAATGAGCAGTTCTTC
CDR3: CANRPLGLPSNEQFF
size: .
D: .
J: TRBJ2-1
V: TRBV6-2/TRBV6-3

DNA: TGTGCCAGCAGTTTGGTTCCATGGCCTCCCCAGCATTTT
CDR3: CASSLVPWPPQHF
size: .
D: .
J: TRBJ1-5
V: TRBV12-3/TRBV12-4

DNA: TGTGCCAGCAGCTCGTACAGTGAAGAGACCCAGTACTTC
CDR3: CASSSYSEETQYF
size: few
D: .
J: TRBJ2-5
V: TRBV7-2

DNA: TGTGCCAGCAGTTCGACAGAGGGGATTTCTAACTATGGCTACACCTTC
CDR3: CASSSTEGISNYGYTF
size: .
D: .
J: TRBJ1-2
V: TRBV6-5

DNA: TGTGCCAGCAACGGCCGGACTACAAGCGTCGTCTACGAGCAGTACTTC
CDR3: CASNGRTTSVVYEQYF
size: .
D: .
J: TRBJ2-7
V: TRBV6-5

DNA: TGTAGTGCCCTCATGGAACAGACCCTAAACTATGGCTACATCTTC
CDR3: CSALMEQTLNYGYIF
size: .
D: .
J: TRBJ1-2
V: TRBV20-1

DNA: TGCAGTACTAGCCTCGGGGGATGCTACAATGAGCAGTTCTTC
CDR3: CSTSLGGCYNEQFF
size: .
D: .
J: TRBJ2-1
V: TRBV20-1

DNA: TGCAGCGTTGGTCCCATGGGGGCCATCGATGGGTACACCTTC
CDR3: CSVGPMGAIDGYTF
size: .
D: .
J: TRBJ1-2
V: TRBV29-1

DNA: TGCAGTGCTGCCAAACAGGGGTCGAACACCGGGGAGCTGTTTTTT
CDR3: CSAAKQGSNTGELFF
size: few
D: TRBD1
J: TRBJ2-2
V: TRBV20-1

DNA: TGTGCCAGCAGTAAAACAGGGATCCACGAGCAGTATTTC
CDR3: CASSKTGIHEQYF
size: .
D: .
J: TRBJ2-7
V: TRBV6-1

DNA: TGTGCCAGCTCACCACCAATTGGCGATACGCACTATTTC
CDR3: CASSPPIGDTHYF
size: .
D: .
J: TRBJ2-3
V: TRBV18

DNA: TGTGCCAGCAGCTTTCAGGTGGCGACTGAAGCTTTCTTC
CDR3: CASSFQVATEAFF
size: .
D: .
J: TRBJ1-1
V: TRBV5-5

DNA: TGCAGCGCCACAAGGACTATGTCCAGCACAGATACGCAGTATTTT
CDR3: CSATRTMSSTDTQYF
size: few
D: .
J: TRBJ2-3
V: TRBV29-1

DNA: TGTGCCAACAGCCTGGGACTAGCGAGGACCTTCTCCTACGAGCAGTACTTC
CDR3: CANSLGLARTFSYEQYF
size: .
D: TRBD2
J: TRBJ2-7
V: TRBV11-2

DNA: TGTGCCAGCAGTTCTCAGGGTATGTATAGCTACACCTTC
CDR3: CASSSQGMYSYTF
size: few
D: .
J: TRBJ1-2
V: TRBV6-2/TRBV6-3

DNA: TGCAGTGCTAGATCTGAAAATCCTGATTACACAGCTACGCAGTATTTT
CDR3: CSARSENPDYTATQYF
size: .
D: .
J: TRBJ2-3
V: TRBV20-1

DNA: TGCAGCGCCCGCTCGGCCGGCTCCTACAAGCAGTACTTC
CDR3: CSARSAGSYKQYF
size: .
D: .
J: TRBJ2-7
V: TRBV29-1

DNA: TGCACTGTTGTGGGAGGTCTCACAGATACGCAGTGTTTT
CDR3: CTVVGGLTDTQCF
size: .
D: .
J: TRBJ2-3
V: TRBV29-1

DNA: TGTGCCAGCAGCCAGGAACAGTTCAGTGGCTACACCTTC
CDR3: CASSQEQFSGYTF
size: .
D: .
J: TRBJ1-2
V: TRBV11-2

DNA: TGCAGTGCTAAAAGTGGTTGGAGAGGGGCCTACGAGCAGTACTTC
CDR3: CSAKSGWRGAYEQYF
size: .
D: .
J: TRBJ2-7
V: TRBV20-1

DNA: TGTGTCTTCAGTGATATACTAGCGGGCTCCTACAATGAGCAGTTCTTC
CDR3: CVFSDILAGSYNEQFF
size: once
D: TRBD2
J: TRBJ2-1
V: TRBV10-3

DNA: TGTGCCAGCAGTGCCGCGGTGGCTATCAATGAGCAATTCTTC
CDR3: CASSAAVAINEQFF
size: .
D: .
J: TRBJ2-1
V: TRBV6-1

DNA: TGTGCTAATGGGACGGGACCCACCTATGAGCAGTTCTTC
CDR3: CANGTGPTYEQFF
size: .
D: .
J: TRBJ2-1
V: TRBV12-5

DNA: TGTGCCAGCAGTCCCTACAGGGGTTTCGACAAGGGGCTTGGTGAAGTTTTCTTT
CDR3: CASSPYRGFDKGLGEVFF
size: .
D: TRBD1
J: TRBJ1-1
V: TRBV28

DNA: TGTGCCAGCAGCCAAGATCGGGTGGGGCCTGGAAACACCATATATTTT
CDR3: CASSQDRVGPGNTIYF
size: many
D: .
J: TRBJ1-3
V: TRBV4-2

DNA: TGTGTCAGCAGTCCCCGCGGACAGGGGAGGGTTCAGTACTTC
CDR3: CVSSPRGQGRVQYF
size: .
D: TRBD1
J: TRBJ2-4
V: TRBV28

DNA: TGTGCCAGCACCGATCAGGGAGCCTACGAGCAGTACTTC
CDR3: CASTDQGAYEQYF
size: many
D: .
J: TRBJ2-7
V: TRBV28

DNA: TGTCCCAGCAGCCATGAACATGGGGCTGGTTACGAGCAGTACTTC
CDR3: CPSSHEHGAGYEQYF
size: .
D: .
J: TRBJ2-7
V: TRBV4-2

DNA: TGTGCTAGCAGTTACCGCCCCGGTGGGGCCAACGTCCTGACTTTC
CDR3: CASSYRPGGANVLTF
size: .
D: .
J: TRBJ2-6
V: TRBV6-2/TRBV6-3

DNA: TGTGTCAGCAGCGTCACGGGGGCTATCAATGAGCAGTTCTTC
CDR3: CVSSVTGAINEQFF
size: .
D: .
J: TRBJ2-1
V: TRBV6-1

DNA: TGCAGTGCTCCCCGTGACAGGAGTGATGAGCAGTTCTTC
CDR3: CSAPRDRSDEQFF
size: .
D: .
J: TRBJ2-1
V: TRBV20-1

DNA: TGTGCCAGGGGACTACCTGACGAGCAGTTCTTC
CDR3: CARGLPDEQFF
size: .
D: TRBD2
J: TRBJ2-1
V: TRBV11-2

DNA: TGCACTGCCCCCCGACTATCGGAGCCCTACGAGCAGTACTTC
CDR3: CTAPRLSEPYEQYF
size: .
D: .
J: TRBJ2-7
V: TRBV20-1

DNA: TGCGCCAACAGCTTAGGGACAGGGAACTCACCCCTCCATTTT
CDR3: CANSLGTGNSPLHF
size: few
D: TRBD1
J: TRBJ1-6
V: TRBV5-1

DNA: TGTGCCAGTAGCCAATGGACAGTAAATCAGTCCCAGCATTTT
CDR3: CASSQWTVNQSQHF
size: .
D: .
J: TRBJ1-5
V: TRBV4-2

DNA: TGTGCCAGCAGACCCAGTCAGAGGGCAGCGGGAGCGGGCGAGCAGTACTTC
CDR3: CASRPSQRAAGAGEQYF
size: .
D: TRBD2
J: TRBJ2-7
V: TRBV28

DNA: TGTGCCAGCAGCTTATCTCCTAGACCCTCCTACAAGCAGTACTTC
CDR3: CASSLSPRPSYKQYF
size: .
D: .
J: TRBJ2-7
V: TRBV11-2

DNA: TGTGCCAGTAGATCGCTGGATACCCACACCTGGGAGCTGTTTTTT
CDR3: CASRSLDTHTWELFF
size: .
D: .
J: TRBJ2-2
V: TRBV19

DNA: TGCGACAGCAGCCAAGACCGGACAAGCGGGAGAAGGCATGAGCAGTTCTTC
CDR3: CDSSQDRTSGRRHEQFF
size: .
D: TRBD2
J: TRBJ2-1
V: TRBV4-1

DNA: TGCGCCAGCAGCCAGGACACCCGCTCTCAGGGGGCGCAGGACTACACCTTC
CDR3: CASSQDTRSQGAQDYTF
size: few
D: TRBD1
J: TRBJ1-2
V: TRBV4-3

DNA: TGTGCCAGTAGCTATCAGTGGGAGGACACCGGGGAGCTGTTTTTT
CDR3: CASSYQWEDTGELFF
size: .
D: .
J: TRBJ2-2
V: TRBV11-1

DNA: TGCAGCGTTGGACACGGTGGTGATACGCAATATTTT
CDR3: CSVGHGGDTQYF
size: .
D: .
J: TRBJ2-3
V: TRBV29-1

DNA: TGCGCCAGCAGCTTGGGCCGTACCGATTCTGGAAACACCATATATTTT
CDR3: CASSLGRTDSGNTIYF
size: many
D: .
J: TRBJ1-3
V: TRBV5-1

DNA: TGCAGTGCGTACAGGGACAGCAGGAATACTGAAGCTTTCTTT
CDR3: CSAYRDSRNTEAFF
size: once
D: TRBD1
J: TRBJ1-1
V: TRBV20-1

DNA: TGTAGTACTCAGACAGGGATCTATGGCTACACCTTC
CDR3: CSTQTGIYGYTF
size: .
D: TRBD1
J: TRBJ1-2
V: TRBV20-1